The T cell receptor beta chain under discussion was sequenced for a study of vaccination and CD4 T cells after COVID-19. Study summary: Comprising six males and four females, the convalescent participants counted two Hispanic individuals among them. Study-wide results and limits: The study sampled relatively few convalescent patients and omitted early post-infection timepoints. Median SARS-CoV-2-reactive clonotype numbers rose nonsignificantly, roughly 21 to 38.

This clonotype was counted between two and nine times. The antigen remains unidentified. Indicated treatment: 10-day PBMC culture with coronavirus spike peptide pools or control peptides (ViraFEST assay). CDR3 length: 16 residues. From germline, CDR1 is SEHNR and CDR2 FQNEAQ (reference sequence). V was clipped by 5 bases and J by 4 bases; unmatched bases: 11. Sequenced with the Oncomine TCR Beta short-read assay was DNA taken from cultured CD4+ T cells. After culture, CD4+ T cells served as the source for genomic DNA extraction. TCRdb used MiXCR to reprocess the PCR reads, holding one entry per CDR3 protein. The table has 14,000 to 15,000 distinct CDR3 sequences, 45% to 50% seen once.

The rearrangement uses TRBV7-9 and TRBJ2-3, with 8 bases aligning to TRBD1. Sample: CD4+ T cells from blood, cultured in vitro. The receptor's source is a human donor who had recovered from COVID-19. The CDR3 bases are TGTGCCAGCAGCCGAACAGGACAGGGAAGGTCAGATACGCAGTATTTT. This gives the protein CASSRTGQGRSDTQYF.